A selection of T cell receptor beta chains follows, all from one sample in a study of T cell clonotyping in hematopoietic cell transplantation. The method was immunoSEQ multiplex PCR; TCRdb's version includes in-frame clones alone and lacks a portion of them. Here the sample spans around 45,000 clones, around 80% being singletons. The sample was peripheral blood mononuclear cells, taken before stem cell transplant. Receptors were obtained from a man in his sixties with myelodysplastic syndrome. Some clones in this sample may be carry-over from other donors' samples. Both conserved end residues are part of each CDR3. The order of the fields is J gene, clone size, D gene, V gene, CDR3 DNA, CDR3 protein. A D gene is named only where the DNA matches it firmly. Where a row states a size, it is once, few, many or the class of an expanded clone; other rows omit it.

TRBJ1-2	NA	NA	TRBV2	TGTGCCAGCAGTATAGCCACTGGGAACTATGGCTACACCTTC	CASSIATGNYGYTF
TRBJ2-7	NA	TRBD2	TRBV7-8	TGTGCCAGCAGCATCGGGACTAGCGGGTTCTACGAGCAGTACTTC	CASSIGTSGFYEQYF
TRBJ1-3	NA	NA	TRBV7-2	TGTGCCAGCAGCTTAAATCCCCCCGGGACAGGAAACACCATATATTTT	CASSLNPPGTGNTIYF
TRBJ2-1	NA	NA	TRBV20-1	TGCAGTGTTCCGTTGGTCAATGAGCAGTTCTTC	CSVPLVNEQFF
TRBJ1-6	NA	TRBD1	TRBV5-8	TGTGCCAGCAGCTGGCCCGGGACAGGGGATTCACCCCTCCACTTT	CASSWPGTGDSPLHF
TRBJ1-2	NA	TRBD1	TRBV27	TGTGCCAGCAAAGAGGCCCTGACAGGGAACTATGGCTACACCTTC	CASKEALTGNYGYTF
TRBJ1-2	few	NA	TRBV30	TGTGCCTGGAGTGTAGGTCAGTTGGGCGGCTACACCTTC	CAWSVGQLGGYTF
TRBJ2-7	NA	TRBD2	TRBV6-1	TGTGCCAGCAGTGAATCCCTAGCGGACTACTACGAGCAGTACTTC	CASSESLADYYEQYF
TRBJ2-3	NA	TRBD1	TRBV9	TGTGCCAGCAGCGGGACAGGGTCTAGCACAGATACGCAGTATTTT	CASSGTGSSTDTQYF
TRBJ2-7	NA	NA	TRBV28	TGTGCCAGCAGGACCGCTTCGGGGTACGAGCAGTACTTC	CASRTASGYEQYF
TRBJ2-1	NA	TRBD1	TRBV4-2	TGTGCCAGCAGCCAGGGACAGGGGGCCAGGGTGGGGCAGTTCTTC	CASSQGQGARVGQFF
TRBJ1-6	NA	NA	TRBV10-1	TGCGCCAGCAGCCCTGACCGGTATTCACCCCTCCACTTT	CASSPDRYSPLHF
TRBJ1-5	NA	TRBD1	TRBV19	TGTGCCAGTAGGAAGACAGGGCAGCCCCAGCATTTT	CASRKTGQPQHF
TRBJ2-5	NA	NA	TRBV11-2	TGTGCCAGCAGCGCCTCCGGGACTCCTCGAGGGACCCAGTACTTC	CASSASGTPRGTQYF
TRBJ1-2	NA	TRBD1	TRBV5-1	TGCGCCAGCAGCTCCCTTGGACAGGGGGGCTACTATGGCTACACCTTC	CASSSLGQGGYYGYTF
TRBJ2-6	NA	NA	TRBV7-6	TGTGCCAGCAGCCTGACGGGACCAGTGAGCTGGGCCAACGTCCTGACTTTC	CASSLTGPVSWANVLTF
TRBJ2-7	NA	NA	TRBV7-2	TGTGCCAGCAGCTTAGGGGGAGCAGGCCAGTACTTC	CASSLGGAGQYF
TRBJ2-7	once	NA	TRBV11-3	TGTGCCAGCAGTACGGGCCCCGTAAACGAGCAGTACTTC	CASSTGPVNEQYF
TRBJ1-5	NA	NA	TRBV10-3	TGTGCCATCAGTGAGTCGCACAATCAGCCCCAGCATTTT	CAISESHNQPQHF
TRBJ1-4	few	NA	TRBV7-9	TGTGCCAGCAGCTTGAGGGGGACAACTAATGAAAAACTGTTTTTT	CASSLRGTTNEKLFF
TRBJ2-7	few	TRBD2	TRBV7-2	TGTGCCAGCAGCTTTCCTAGCGGAACTGAGCAGTACTTC	CASSFPSGTEQYF
TRBJ2-5	NA	TRBD2	TRBV5-4	TGTGCCAGCAGCTTGGCTGGACTAGCGGGAGAGACCCAGTACTTC	CASSLAGLAGETQYF
TRBJ1-4	NA	NA	TRBV2	TGTGCCAGCGCGAGGGGGGCGGATGAAAAACTGTTTTTT	CASARGADEKLFF
TRBJ2-1	NA	TRBD1	TRBV6-5	TGTGCCAGCAGCACCACAGGGGATGAGCAGTTCTTC	CASSTTGDEQFF
TRBJ1-5	NA	NA	TRBV2	TGTGCCAGCAGTGACGCCAGGGAAAGCAATCAGCCCCAGCATTTT	CASSDARESNQPQHF
TRBJ2-4	NA	NA	TRBV6-1	TGTGCCAGCAGCCCCGGGTCCTTCAACATTCAGTACTTC	CASSPGSFNIQYF
TRBJ1-2	NA	TRBD1	TRBV11-2	TGTGCCAGCAGCTTAGGTGGTCGGGACAGTGCCTATGGCTACACCTTC	CASSLGGRDSAYGYTF
TRBJ2-3	NA	NA	TRBV6-5	TGTGCCAGCAGTTACTCGAGTGCGGGGTTGAATACGCAGTATTTT	CASSYSSAGLNTQYF
TRBJ1-4	NA	TRBD1	TRBV5-8	TGTGCCAGCAGCTTGGAATGGGCAGGGGGGAATGAAAAACTGTTTTTT	CASSLEWAGGNEKLFF
TRBJ1-1	NA	NA	TRBV9	TGTGCCAGCAGCGGAGGGAACACTGAAGCTTTCTTT	CASSGGNTEAFF
TRBJ1-2	once	NA	TRBV7-9	TGTGCCAGCAGCCCTGGCGGGGGAGGCTACACCTTC	CASSPGGGGYTF
TRBJ1-1	NA	NA	TRBV28	TGTGCCAGCAGTTTGCCACAGCTGAACACTGAAGCTTTCTTT	CASSLPQLNTEAFF
TRBJ2-3	NA	NA	TRBV5-6	TGTGCCAGCAGCTTTCGGGGAGTCAGGGGCACAGATACGCAGTATTTT	CASSFRGVRGTDTQYF